Shown below are 30 T cell receptor beta chains from a single sample sequenced in a study of T cell clusters in autoimmune cytopenias. TRB was amplified by touch-down multiplex PCR, primer pools A and B combined. From the multiplex PCR reads, TCRdb lists one entry per CDR3 protein and no DNA. The sample table sets out about 6,000 distinct CDR3 sequences. Roughly 38,000 genome equivalents of blood DNA were amplified for TRB. This sample was shared with a second study, whose subject was T cell repertoires in aging, cancer and after chemotherapy.

Sequencing was done on a sample of peripheral blood. Receptors originate from a human donor in good health.

The rearrangement links TRBV12-3 or TRBV12-4 to TRBJ1-3; TCRdb's D call of TRBD1 is untestable without DNA. The CDR3 totals 17 residues. Here the CDR3 reads CASGVGGPGPSGNTIYF.

This clonotype counts as medium-sized by frequency. The chain employs TRBV30 and TRBJ1-6; TCRdb picks TRBD1, but there is no DNA to check that call. Germline CDR1 reads GTSNPN; CDR2 reads SVGIG (reference sequence). The CDR3 loop spans 17 amino acids. CDR3 region: CAWTGDLTSLGNSPLHF. The full variable domain, completed using reference TRBV30 and TRBJ1-6, is SQTIHQWPATLVQPVGSPLSLECTVEGTSNPNLYWYRQAAGRGLQLLFYSVGIGQISSEVPQNLSASRPQDRQFILSSKKLLLSDSGFYLCAWTGDLTSLGNSPLHFGNGTRLTVT.

The V gene is TRBV6-6, the J gene TRBJ2-3; TCRdb indicates TRBD1, and absent DNA this call remains unverified. Germline values: CDR1 MNHNY, CDR2 SVGAGI (reference sequence). The CDR3 is 15 residues long. CDR3 sequence: CASRLSGRITDTQYF.

Its frequency marks this clonotype as medium-sized (0.01 to 0.1%). J is TRBJ2-3 and V is TRBV7-6. Germline V gene sequence: CDR1 SGHVS, CDR2 FNYEAQ. CDR3 length equals 13 residues. The CDR3 region is CASSSTSADTQYF.

V usage is TRBV30 and J usage is TRBJ1-1. The CDR3 has 12 amino acids. Germline lookup yields CDR1 GTSNPN and CDR2 SVGIG (reference sequence). CDR3 sequence: CAWRGGIGEAFF.

Judged by frequency, this clonotype is medium-sized (0.01 to 0.1%). The J gene is TRBJ1-3, the V gene TRBV5-5. Germline CDR1 is SGHKS and CDR2 is YYEKEE (reference sequence). CDR3 length: 15 residues. The CDR3 protein is CASSLVGGSGNTIYF.

This clonotype is labeled medium-sized based on frequency. This rearrangement joins TRBV10-3 to TRBJ2-7; the D gene TCRdb calls, TRBD2, cannot be checked with no DNA. This CDR3 comprises 15 residues. Germline CDR1 ENHRY, CDR2 SYGVKD. CDR3 in amino acids: CAISDSGRITYEQYF.

This sequence joins TRBV6-2 or TRBV6-3 and TRBJ2-1; TCRdb gives TRBD1 as the D gene, but with no DNA this cannot be confirmed. The length of the CDR3 is 13 residues. Per germline, CDR1 MNHEY and CDR2 SVGEGT. The CDR3: CASRPSGGWEQFF.

According to its frequency, this clonotype is medium-sized. The chain joins TRBV6-1 to TRBJ1-5. CDR3 length equals 14 residues. Germline loops: CDR1 MNHNS, CDR2 SASEGT. CDR3: CASSETRGNQPQHF.

This chain joins TRBV14 and TRBJ1-3; TCRdb selects TRBD1, and the lack of DNA leaves this call unchecked. Per germline, CDR1 SGHDN and CDR2 FVKESK. CDR3 length: 15 amino acids. CDR3 in amino acids: CASSQVGQGGNTIYF.

This clonotype is medium-sized (0.01 to 0.1%) by frequency. The gene calls are TRBV6-1 and TRBJ2-5; checking the TCRdb D call of TRBD1 is not possible without DNA. From germline, CDR1 is MNHNS and CDR2 SASEGT. CDR3 length: 17 amino acids. The CDR3 sequence: CASSLGPGGGASETQYF.

The chain couples TRBV12-3 or TRBV12-4 to TRBJ1-5; the TCRdb D gene call, TRBD1, has no DNA to confirm it. The CDR3 is 19 amino acids. The CDR3 sequence: CASSFSATGGFYSNQPQHF.

By frequency, this clonotype registers medium-sized. V and J are TRBV19 and TRBJ2-1; there is no DNA to check the TCRdb D call of TRBD2. The CDR3 length is 18 residues. The germline V gene encodes CDR1 LNHDA and CDR2 SQIVND (reference sequence). This chain's CDR3 is CASSTLAGASSSYNEQFF.

The chain has TRBV20-1 and TRBJ2-2; there is no DNA to check the TCRdb D call of TRBD2. Germline values: CDR1 DFQATT, CDR2 SNEGSKA (reference sequence). The CDR3 covers 15 residues. CDR3 loop: CSAPGTSGNTGELFF.

This clonotype is classed as medium-sized by frequency. The J gene is TRBJ1-1, the V gene TRBV19; with no DNA, the TCRdb D assignment of TRBD1 cannot be verified. CDR3 length: 15 amino acids. CDR1 is LNHDA, CDR2 SQIVND, per germline (reference sequence). The chain's CDR3 is CASSKNRGGWTEAFF.

V and J are TRBV11-2 and TRBJ2-2. The CDR3 covers 13 residues. CDR1 SGHAT and CDR2 FQNNGV come from the germline V gene. The CDR3 sequence: CASSSSRTGELFF.

This chain joins TRBV6-2 or TRBV6-3 and TRBJ2-7; as DNA is missing, the TRBD1 call by TCRdb cannot be tested. The CDR3 is 14 residues long. CDR1 and CDR2 from the germline V gene are MNHEY and SVGEGT. This CDR3 is CASSYGAGRNEQYF.

This sequence joins TRBV27 and TRBJ2-5; TCRdb's D call, TRBD2, is unchecked because there is no DNA. Looked up from germline, CDR1 is MNHEY and CDR2 is SMNVEV (reference sequence). This CDR3 comprises 18 residues. Here the CDR3 reads CASSQDRTAGGPQETQYF.

The chain links TRBV13 to TRBJ2-4; TCRdb's D call, TRBD2, is unchecked because there is no DNA. The CDR3 totals 18 residues. The germline CDR1 and CDR2 sequences are PRHDT and FYEKMQ (reference sequence). The CDR3 here is CASSLVWGRGKTGNIQYF. Together with reference TRBV13 and TRBJ2-4, the CDR3 gives the full variable domain: AAGVIQSPRHLIKEKRETATLKCYPIPRHDTVYWYQQGPGQDPQFLISFYEKMQSDKGSIPDRFSAQQFSDYHSELNMSSLELGDSALYFCASSLVWGRGKTGNIQYFGAGTRLSVL.

The chain recombines TRBV21-1 with TRBJ2-2. TRBV21-1 is described as a pseudogene. The CDR3 spans 14 residues. The CDR3 loop is CASSKGPIEGELFF.

J is TRBJ1-2 and V is TRBV7-9. Germline V gene sequence: CDR1 SEHNR, CDR2 FQNEAQ (reference sequence). This CDR3 is built from 14 residues. The CDR3 here is CASSLSNPNYGYTF.

V and J are TRBV7-9 and TRBJ2-1; TCRdb reports TRBD1, a call that lacks DNA to check it against. This CDR3 contains 13 residues. Germline values: CDR1 SEHNR, CDR2 FQNEAQ (reference sequence). The CDR3 sequence: CASSTRGVPEQFF.

This chain connects TRBV21-1 to TRBJ2-5. TRBV21-1 is assigned pseudogene status. CDR3 length equals 13 residues. CDR3 amino acids: CASSKIWWETQYF.

By frequency, this clonotype is medium-sized (0.01 to 0.1%). The V gene is TRBV5-6, the J gene TRBJ2-7; TCRdb's assignment of TRBD1 cannot be checked, as there is no DNA. Per the germline V gene, CDR1 is SGHDT and CDR2 is YYEEEE. The CDR3 contains 14 residues. CDR3 residues: CASRLGQGILEQYF.

This clonotype registers medium-sized by frequency. V is TRBV12-3 or TRBV12-4 and J is TRBJ1-4; no DNA is available, so the TRBD1 call from TCRdb remains unchecked. This CDR3 contains 15 residues. Here the CDR3 reads CASRPGTGNNEKLFF.

V gene TRBV2 combines with J gene TRBJ2-3; without DNA, the TCRdb call of TRBD2 cannot be checked. The CDR3 is made up of 15 amino acids. Germline V gene sequence: CDR1 SNHLY, CDR2 FYNNEI. The CDR3 sequence: CASSAAGGLTNTQYF.

This chain links TRBV12-3 or TRBV12-4 with TRBJ1-5; TCRdb proposes TRBD1, but this gene call is untestable without DNA. The CDR3 is 14 residues long. CDR3 region: CASSLIGGGQPQHF.

This clonotype is identified as medium-sized (0.01 to 0.1%) from frequency. The chain is built from TRBV12-3 or TRBV12-4 and TRBJ1-4. The CDR3 has 15 amino acids. CDR3 sequence reads: CASSFGGFANEKLFF.

The gene calls are TRBV5-4 and TRBJ1-2. CDR1 is SGHNT, CDR2 YYREEE, per germline (reference sequence). The length of the CDR3 is 16 residues. CDR3 in amino acids: CASSFKSDERYYGYTF.

The chain links TRBV6-1 to TRBJ1-5. The germline CDR1 and CDR2 sequences are MNHNS and SASEGT. The CDR3 has 15 amino acids. CDR3 sequence: CASSEAGPGDQPQHF.